This paragraph covers one T cell receptor beta chain sequence. This sample is part of a study of Ad26.COV2.S vaccination and SARS-CoV-2 variants. Study-wide background: By the intramuscular route, Ad26.COV2.S was given once, or twice 56 days apart.

The treatment was: some 19 received Ad26.COV2.S at low or high dose, single or two shots; roughly five received placebo; per-sample allocation not given. Specimen acquisition occurred on day 63 following the initial vaccine or placebo injection. The CDR3 has 15 residues. The V end lost 5 bases, the J end lost 0 bases, and 14 bases lay between the germline ends. The V gene's germline CDR1 is LGHDT and CDR2 YNNKEL (reference sequence). Measured with immunoSEQ multiplex PCR; TCRdb has only the in-frame clones, and not every one. The sample carries roughly 700,000 clones, roughly 90% recorded once. This rearrangement joins TRBV3-1 (or the pseudogene TRBV3-2) to TRBJ2-7; possible D gene TRBD2, 5 bases. The TCR comes from a person between 18 and 60 years old who received the Ad26.COV2.S COVID-19 vaccine or a placebo. Sequenced here: peripheral blood, sampled in a trial of Ad26.COV2.S vaccine versus placebo. The CDR3 DNA is TGTGCCAGCAGCGACTCGGCTAGCCTCTCCTACGAGCAGTACTTC. Translating it yields CASSDSASLSYEQYF.